The 8 T cell receptor beta chains in this list originate from one sample, sequenced in a study of cytomegalovirus exposure and HLA in healthy donors. PCR employed 60 Vbeta and 13 Jbeta primers. The protocol was immunoSEQ multiplex PCR, while the TCRdb copy is restricted to in-frame clones and leaves out a portion. The sample records about 99,000 clones, 60% to 85% being singletons. The sequenced sample consisted of PBMCs. The receptors stem from a middle-aged man in good health and CMV-seropositive.

The V and J genes are TRBV5-1 and TRBJ2-3; TRBD1 aligns across 11 bases. The trim removed 4 bases at V and 6 bases at J, leaving 10 bases unmatched. Germline lookup yields CDR1 SGHRS and CDR2 YFSETQ. CDR3 length: 16 amino acids. CDR3 sequence reads: CASSLGQGAGLDTQYF. The CDR3 coding sequence is TGCGCCAGCAGCCTAGGACAGGGGGCGGGTCTGGATACGCAGTATTTT. Using reference TRBV5-1 and TRBJ2-3 for the parts outside the CDR3, the full variable domain is KAGVTQTPRYLIKTRGQQVTLSCSPISGHRSVSWYQQTPGQGLQFLFEYFSETQRNKGNFPGRFSGRQFSNSRSEMNVSTLELGDSALYLCASSLGQGAGLDTQYFGPGTRLTVL.

The rearrangement uses TRBV10-3 and TRBJ2-5, with 7 positions matching TRBD1. In germline, CDR1 is ENHRY, CDR2 SYGVKD. The J segment lost 5 bases and the V segment lost 3 bases, leaving 3 bases of the junction unmatched. This CDR3 comprises 13 residues. CDR3 sequence reads: CAISDGRGETQYF. CDR3 coding DNA: TGTGCCATCAGTGATGGCAGGGGGGAGACCCAGTACTTC.

The chain recombines TRBV2 with TRBJ2-1; D possibly corresponds to TRBD2 (5 bases). Germline V gene sequence: CDR1 SNHLY, CDR2 FYNNEI. CDR3 size: 14 residues. Trimming took 0 bases from V and 9 from J, leaving 12 bases between them. The CDR3 loop is CASSEARTPIEQFF. The CDR3 coding sequence is TGTGCCAGCAGTGAAGCGCGGACTCCAATTGAGCAGTTCTTC.

This sequence joins TRBV30 and TRBJ2-3; 11 nucleotides match TRBD2. V trimming: 0 bases; J trimming: 5 bases; junction bases outside the gene matches: 1. The CDR3 is made up of 14 amino acids. The V gene's germline CDR1 is GTSNPN and CDR2 SVGIG (reference sequence). The CDR3 coding sequence is TGTGCCTGGAGTGTAGGACTAGCGGGAGATACGCAGTATTTT. Amino acid sequence: CAWSVGLAGDTQYF.

This chain uses TRBV5-5 with TRBJ1-4, with D tentatively TRBD1 (5 bases). Trimming cost V 3 bases and J 7 bases, with 13 bases left between them. The CDR3 contains 14 residues. CDR1 SGHKS and CDR2 YYEKEE come from the germline V gene (reference sequence). CDR3 protein: CASSSGGGFEKLFF. The CDR3 DNA is TGTGCCAGCAGCTCGGGGGGAGGTTTTGAAAAACTGTTTTTT. Variable domain in full (rest from reference TRBV5-5 and TRBJ1-4): DAGVTQSPTHLIKTRGQQVTLRCSPISGHKSVSWYQQVLGQGPQFIFQYYEKEERGRGNFPDRFSARQFPNYSSELNVNALLLGDSALYLCASSSGGGFEKLFFGSGTQLSVL.

The V call is TRBV15, the J call TRBJ2-2; TRBD1 matches 11 bases. Germline V lookup: CDR1 LNHNV, CDR2 YYDKDF (reference sequence). The V segment lost 4 bases and the J segment 8 bases; nucleotides outside the gene matches: 6. The CDR3 covers 15 residues. The CDR3 protein is CATSKGQGDRGELFF. Here the CDR3 DNA reads TGTGCCACCAGCAAGGGACAGGGGGATAGGGGGGAGCTGTTTTTT.

This clone was picked up a small number of times. The chain carries TRBV11-2 and TRBJ2-1; D call uncertain. CDR1 is SGHAT, CDR2 FQNNGV, per germline. CDR3 length equals 13 residues. Trimming pared 5 bases from V and 7 bases from J, leaving 12 bases between. CDR3 DNA sequence: TGTGCCAGCAGCCTTGCGTATGAGAATGAGCAGTTCTTC. It yields the protein CASSLAYENEQFF.

This clone was counted a single time. The chain links TRBV5-1 to TRBJ2-7, with D possibly TRBD1 on 5 matching bases. V was cut by 0 bases and J by 6 bases, with 16 bases left in between. The CDR3 contains 15 residues. The germline V gene has CDR1 SGHRS and CDR2 YFSETQ. CDR3: CASSLGLGVSREQYF. The DNA of the CDR3 is TGCGCCAGCAGCTTGGGCTTAGGGGTAAGTCGCGAGCAGTACTTC.